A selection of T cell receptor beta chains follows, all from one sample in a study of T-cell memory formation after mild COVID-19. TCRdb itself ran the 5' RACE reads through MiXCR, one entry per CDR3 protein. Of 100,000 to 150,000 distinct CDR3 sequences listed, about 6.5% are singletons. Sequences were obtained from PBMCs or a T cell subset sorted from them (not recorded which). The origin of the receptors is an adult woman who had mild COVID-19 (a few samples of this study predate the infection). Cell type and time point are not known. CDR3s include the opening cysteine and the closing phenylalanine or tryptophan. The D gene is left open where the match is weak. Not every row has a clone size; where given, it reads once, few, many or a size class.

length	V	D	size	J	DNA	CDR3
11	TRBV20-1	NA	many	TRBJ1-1	TGCAGTGCTAGTCAGGGAATTGAAGCTTTCTTT	CSASQGIEAFF
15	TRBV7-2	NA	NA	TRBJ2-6	TGTGCCAGCAGCTTAGTGACAGCTGGGGCCAACGTCCTGACTTTC	CASSLVTAGANVLTF
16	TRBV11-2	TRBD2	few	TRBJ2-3	TGTGCCAGCAGCCCACGACTAGCGGTGGGGGCAGATACGCAGTATTTT	CASSPRLAVGADTQYF
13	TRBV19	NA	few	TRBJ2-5	TGTGCCAGTAGTATAGTCCTTCGGGAGACCCAGTACTTC	CASSIVLRETQYF
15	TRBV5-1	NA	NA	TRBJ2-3	TGCGCCAGCAGCTTCGAGGACCGAAGGGCAGATACGCAGTATTTT	CASSFEDRRADTQYF
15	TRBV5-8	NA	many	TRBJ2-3	TGTGCCAGCAGCTTGTACGGCGGGTCCACAGATACGCAGTATTTT	CASSLYGGSTDTQYF
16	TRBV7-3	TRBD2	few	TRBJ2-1	TGTGCCAGCAGCCCAAGACGGCTAGCGGGAGTTAATGAGCAGTTCTTC	CASSPRRLAGVNEQFF
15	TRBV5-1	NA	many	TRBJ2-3	TGCGCCAGCACCAAGGACAGTTCTAGCACAGATACGCAGTATTTT	CASTKDSSSTDTQYF
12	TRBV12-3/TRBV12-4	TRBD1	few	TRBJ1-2	TGTGCCAGCAGTCGGACAGGACTTGGCTACACCTTC	CASSRTGLGYTF
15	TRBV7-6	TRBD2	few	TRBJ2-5	TGTGCCAGCAGCTCGACTAGCGGATTTCAAGAGACCCAGTACTTC	CASSSTSGFQETQYF
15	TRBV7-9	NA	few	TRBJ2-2	TGTGCCAGCAGCTTAGGGGTCACCCACACCGGGGAGCTGTTTTTT	CASSLGVTHTGELFF
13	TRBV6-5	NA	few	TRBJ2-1	TGTGCCAGCAGGACCCCTAGCTCGTATGAGCAGTTCTTC	CASRTPSSYEQFF
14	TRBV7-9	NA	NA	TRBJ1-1	TGTGCCAGCAACCAAATACTTATGAACACTGAAGCTTTCTTT	CASNQILMNTEAFF
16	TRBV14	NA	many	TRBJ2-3	TGTGCCAGCAGCCCCCCCTGGGGCGAAATCACAGATACGCAGTATTTT	CASSPPWGEITDTQYF
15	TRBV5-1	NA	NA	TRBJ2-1	TGCGCCAGCAGCTTGGGAAGGTCCCAGTACAATGAGCAGTTCTTC	CASSLGRSQYNEQFF
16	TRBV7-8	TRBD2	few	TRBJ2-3	TGTGCCAGCAGCTTACGGGCTAGCGGGGCTACAGATACGCAGTATTTT	CASSLRASGATDTQYF
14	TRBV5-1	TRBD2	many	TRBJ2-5	TGCGCCACCGCCCTACTAGCGCCGAGGGAGACCCAGTACTTC	CATALLAPRETQYF
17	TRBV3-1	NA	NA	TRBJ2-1	TGTGCCAGCAGCCAAGGTCGAGGGAGCGGTTCCTACAATGAGCAGTTCTTC	CASSQGRGSGSYNEQFF
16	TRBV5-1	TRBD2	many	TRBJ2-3	TGCGCCAGCAGCCTTTTAGCGGGTTCATCCACAGATACGCAGTATTTT	CASSLLAGSSTDTQYF
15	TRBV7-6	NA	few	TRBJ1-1	TGTGCCAGCAGCTTAGAACCCGTCGGGCCCACTGAAGCTTTCTTT	CASSLEPVGPTEAFF
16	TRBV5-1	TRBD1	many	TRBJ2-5	TGCGCCAGCAGCTTGGAACTCCCAGGGGGTCAAGAGACCCAGTACTTC	CASSLELPGGQETQYF
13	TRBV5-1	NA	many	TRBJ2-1	TGCGCCAGCAGCTTGGATCTCAGGAATGAGCAGTTCTTC	CASSLDLRNEQFF
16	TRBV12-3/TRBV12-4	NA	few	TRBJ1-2	TGTGCCAGCAGTTTGTCCGTACTGGGAGGGAACTATGGCTACACCTTC	CASSLSVLGGNYGYTF
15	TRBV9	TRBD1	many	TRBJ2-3	TGTGCCAGCAGCGTTGACAGGGGCAGCGCAGATACGCAGTATTTT	CASSVDRGSADTQYF
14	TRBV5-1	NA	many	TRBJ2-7	TGCGCCAGCAGCTTGGAGGCAGGGCTGTACGAGCAGTACTTC	CASSLEAGLYEQYF
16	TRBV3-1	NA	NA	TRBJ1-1	TGTGCCAGCAGCCAAATTAAGACAGCAATGAACACTGAAGCTTTCTTT	CASSQIKTAMNTEAFF
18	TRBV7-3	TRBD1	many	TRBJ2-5	TGTGCCAGCAGCTTAAAGGGACCACAGGGGGCAGGACAAGAGACCCAGTACTTC	CASSLKGPQGAGQETQYF
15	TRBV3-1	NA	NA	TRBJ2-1	TGTGCCAGCAGCCAAGATCCGTACTCCTACAATGAGCAGTTCTTC	CASSQDPYSYNEQFF
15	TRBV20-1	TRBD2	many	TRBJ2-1	TGCAGTGCTCCGACTAGCGGGAGGGGTAGTAATGAGCAGTTCTTC	CSAPTSGRGSNEQFF
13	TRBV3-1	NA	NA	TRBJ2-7	TGTGCCAGCAGCCAAGATCCGCTTAGGGAGCAGTACTTC	CASSQDPLREQYF
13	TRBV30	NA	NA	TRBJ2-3	TGTGCCTGGAGTGGTCAGGCTCCCGATACGCAGTATTTT	CAWSGQAPDTQYF
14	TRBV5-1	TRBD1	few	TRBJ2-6	TGCGCCAGCAAACTGGACAGGGACATCAACGTCCTGACTTTC	CASKLDRDINVLTF
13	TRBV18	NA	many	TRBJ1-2	TGTGCCAGCTCTACACAGAGGGACTATGGCTACACCTTC	CASSTQRDYGYTF